The text below deals with one TCR beta chain. What it binds is unknown. This sample was included in a study of T cells in localized non-small cell lung cancer. Trimming left V 0 bases short and J 7 bases short, with 15 bases between. CDR3 length: 15 amino acids. Germline CDR1 WSHSY, CDR2 SAAADI. Study outcomes and limitations: One tumor region alone was sequenced, and heterogeneity therefore remains possible. Tumor showed lower T cell clonality than uninvolved adjacent lung, where it was highest.

The assay was immunoSEQ multiplex PCR, and TCRdb's table has in-frame clones only and misses some. The repertoire holds over 20,000 clones, with roughly 90% as singletons. The chain combines TRBV10-2 with TRBJ2-5; the D is unclear. This sample comprised peripheral blood, obtained before any cancer treatment. The receptor comes from a man between 40 and 70 years old with stage III squamous cell lung carcinoma. The CDR3 bases are TGCGCCAGCAGTGAGTCAACGCGACTCTCGGGGACCCAGTACTTC. Its translation is CASSESTRLSGTQYF.